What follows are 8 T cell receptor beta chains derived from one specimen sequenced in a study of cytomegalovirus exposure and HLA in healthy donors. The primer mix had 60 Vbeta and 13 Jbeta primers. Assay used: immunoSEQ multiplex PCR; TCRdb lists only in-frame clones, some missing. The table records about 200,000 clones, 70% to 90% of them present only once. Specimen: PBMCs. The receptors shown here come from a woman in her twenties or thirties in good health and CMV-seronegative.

This CDR3 is CASSQESWDMSYNEQFF. The DNA for the CDR3 is TGTGCCAGCAGCCAAGAATCCTGGGACATGTCCTACAATGAGCAGTTCTTC. The rearrangement joins TRBV4-2 to TRBJ2-1, with D maybe TRBD1 (6 bases). The V gene's germline CDR1 is LGHNA and CDR2 YNFKEQ. This CDR3 has 17 amino acids. Trimming removed 0 bases from V and 1 base from J, with 13 bases in between.

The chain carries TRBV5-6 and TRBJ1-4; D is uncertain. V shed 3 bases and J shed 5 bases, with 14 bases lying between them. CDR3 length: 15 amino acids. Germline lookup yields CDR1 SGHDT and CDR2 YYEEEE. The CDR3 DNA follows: TGTGCCAGCAGCTGGTTCCCAGGCCAAAATGAAAAACTGTTTTTT. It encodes CASSWFPGQNEKLFF.

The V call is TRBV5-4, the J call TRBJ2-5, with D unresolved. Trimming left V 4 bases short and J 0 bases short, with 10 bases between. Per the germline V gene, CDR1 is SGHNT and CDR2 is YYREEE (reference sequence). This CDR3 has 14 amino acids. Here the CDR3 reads CASSPGFDQETQYF. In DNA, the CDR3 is TGTGCCAGCAGCCCCGGTTTTGACCAAGAGACCCAGTACTTC.

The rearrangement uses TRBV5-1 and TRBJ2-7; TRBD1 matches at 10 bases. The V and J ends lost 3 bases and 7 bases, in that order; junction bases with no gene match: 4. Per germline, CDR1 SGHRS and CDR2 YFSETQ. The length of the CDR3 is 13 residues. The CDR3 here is CASSSGQGREQYF. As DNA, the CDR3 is TGCGCCAGCAGCTCGGGACAGGGGAGGGAGCAGTACTTC. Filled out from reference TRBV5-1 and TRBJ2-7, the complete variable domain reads KAGVTQTPRYLIKTRGQQVTLSCSPISGHRSVSWYQQTPGQGLQFLFEYFSETQRNKGNFPGRFSGRQFSNSRSEMNVSTLELGDSALYLCASSSGQGREQYFGPGTRLTVT.

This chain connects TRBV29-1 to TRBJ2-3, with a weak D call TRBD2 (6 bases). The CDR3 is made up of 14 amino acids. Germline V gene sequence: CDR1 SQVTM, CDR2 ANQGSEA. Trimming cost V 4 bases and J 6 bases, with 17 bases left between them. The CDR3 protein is CSVGVGSPTDTQYF. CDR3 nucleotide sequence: TGCAGCGTTGGGGTCGGGAGCCCCACGGATACGCAGTATTTT.

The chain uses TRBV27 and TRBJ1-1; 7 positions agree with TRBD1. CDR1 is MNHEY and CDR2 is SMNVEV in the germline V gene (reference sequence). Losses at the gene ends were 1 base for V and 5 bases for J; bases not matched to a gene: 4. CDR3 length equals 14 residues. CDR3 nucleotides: TGTGCCAGCAGTTTATTCAGGGGGTCAACTGAAGCTTTCTTT. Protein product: CASSLFRGSTEAFF.

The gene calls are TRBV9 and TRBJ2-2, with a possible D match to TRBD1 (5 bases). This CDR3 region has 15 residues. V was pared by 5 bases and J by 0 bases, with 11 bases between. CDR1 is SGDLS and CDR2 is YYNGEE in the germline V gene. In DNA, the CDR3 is TGTGCCAGCAGAGGACATCGGACGAACACCGGGGAGCTGTTTTTT. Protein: CASRGHRTNTGELFF.

CDR3 sequence (DNA): TGTGCCAGCTTCCCTAGGTGGGGGGGCCTCCCAGATACGCAGTATTTT. Protein sequence: CASFPRWGGLPDTQYF. The V call is TRBV5-8, the J call TRBJ2-3; tentatively, D is TRBD2 (7 bases). The germline V gene has CDR1 SGHTS and CDR2 YDEGEE. The CDR3 runs 16 residues. V lost 7 bases, J lost 4 bases, and 22 bases lay in between.